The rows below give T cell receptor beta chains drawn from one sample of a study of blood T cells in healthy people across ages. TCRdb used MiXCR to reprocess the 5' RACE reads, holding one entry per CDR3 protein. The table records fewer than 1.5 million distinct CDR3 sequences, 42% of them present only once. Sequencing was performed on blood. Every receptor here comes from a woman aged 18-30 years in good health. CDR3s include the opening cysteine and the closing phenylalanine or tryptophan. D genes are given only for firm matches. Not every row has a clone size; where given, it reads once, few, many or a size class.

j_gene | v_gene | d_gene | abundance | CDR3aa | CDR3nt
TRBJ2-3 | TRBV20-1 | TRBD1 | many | CSASDRDRLTDTQYF | TGCAGTGCCAGTGACCGGGACAGGCTCACAGATACGCAGTATTTT
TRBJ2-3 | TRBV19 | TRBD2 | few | CASSTTSGRADTQYF | TGTGCCAGTAGTACTACTAGCGGGAGAGCAGATACGCAGTATTTT
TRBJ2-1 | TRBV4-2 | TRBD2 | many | CASSQTPGGPSGEQFF | TGTGCCAGCAGCCAAACCCCGGGAGGGCCCTCGGGGGAGCAGTTCTTC
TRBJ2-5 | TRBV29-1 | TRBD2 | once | CSVEDGASGGGVGEQYF | TGCAGCGTTGAAGATGGGGCTAGCGGGGGGGGTGTGGGTGAGCAGTACTTC
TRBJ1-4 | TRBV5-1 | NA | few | CASSLATNEKLFF | TGTGCCAGCAGCCTTGCAACTAATGAAAAACTGTTTTTT
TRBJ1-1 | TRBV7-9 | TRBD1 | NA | CASSDQGAEAFF | TGTGCCAGCAGCGACCAGGGGGCTGAAGCTTTCTTT
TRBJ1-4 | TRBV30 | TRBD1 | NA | CAWRWDSEKLFF | TGTGCCTGGAGATGGGACAGTGAAAAACTGTTTTTT
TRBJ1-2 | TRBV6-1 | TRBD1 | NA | CASSEAPGTGYGYTF | TGTGCCAGCAGTGAAGCGCCCGGGACAGGCTATGGCTACACCTTC
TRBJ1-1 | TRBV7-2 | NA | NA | CASSNTKTVNTEAFF | TGTGCCAGCAGCAATACGAAGACAGTGAACACTGAAGCTTTCTTT
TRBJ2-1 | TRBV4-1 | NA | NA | CASSQDRPGGFYNEQFF | TGCGCCAGCAGCCAAGATCGACCGGGTGGTTTCTACAATGAGCAGTTCTTC
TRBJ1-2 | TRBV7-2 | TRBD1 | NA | CASSRQGAGGYYGYTF | TGTGCCAGCAGCCGACAGGGGGCAGGAGGATACTATGGCTACACCTTC
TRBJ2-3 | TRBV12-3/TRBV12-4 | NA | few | CASTGGGPTDTQYF | TGTGCCAGCACTGGGGGAGGCCCGACAGATACGCAGTATTTT
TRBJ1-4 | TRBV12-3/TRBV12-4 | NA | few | CASSPRDIRREKLFF | TGTGCCAGCAGTCCCCGGGACATAAGGAGAGAAAAACTGTTTTTT
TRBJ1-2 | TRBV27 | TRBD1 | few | CASSFFPTGGDDGYTF | TGTGCCAGCAGTTTCTTCCCGACAGGGGGGGACGATGGCTACACCTTC
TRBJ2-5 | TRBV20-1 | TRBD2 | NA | CSAKMYSGQETQYF | TGCAGTGCTAAAATGTATAGCGGGCAAGAGACCCAGTACTTC
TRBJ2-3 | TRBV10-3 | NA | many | CAIMPGLDADTQYF | TGTGCCATCATGCCGGGGCTGGACGCAGATACGCAGTATTTT
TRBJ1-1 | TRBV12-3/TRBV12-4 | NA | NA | CASSPQVEAFF | TGTGCCAGCAGCCCTCAGGTTGAAGCTTTCTTT
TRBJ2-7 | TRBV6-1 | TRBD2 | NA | CASTRGSSGYNEQYF | TGTGCCAGCACCCGAGGCTCTAGCGGATACAATGAGCAGTACTTC
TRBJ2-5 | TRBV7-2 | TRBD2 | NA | CASSLMTSKNEQYF | TGTGCCAGCAGCCTCATGACTAGCAAGAATGAGCAGTACTTC
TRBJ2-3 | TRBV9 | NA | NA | CASSVDSRGASTDTQYF | TGTGCCAGCAGCGTAGACAGTCGGGGGGCCAGCACAGATACGCAGTATTTT
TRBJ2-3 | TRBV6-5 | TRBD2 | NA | CASSYFPRTSGKHVTDTQYF | TGTGCCAGCAGTTACTTCCCGCGGACTAGCGGGAAACACGTAACAGATACGCAGTATTTT
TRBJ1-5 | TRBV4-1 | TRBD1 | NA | CAGSQEGQGSNQPQHF | TGCGCCGGCAGCCAGGAGGGACAGGGGAGCAATCAGCCCCAGCATTTT
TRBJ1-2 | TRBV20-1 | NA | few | CSAASYETNYGYTF | TGCAGTGCTGCTTCCTATGAAACTAACTATGGCTACACCTTC
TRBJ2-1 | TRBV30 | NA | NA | CAWAYYNEQFF | TGTGCCTGGGCATACTACAATGAGCAGTTCTTC
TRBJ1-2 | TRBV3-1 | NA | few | CASSQAQNYGYTF | TGTGCCAGCAGCCAAGCCCAGAACTATGGCTACACCTTC
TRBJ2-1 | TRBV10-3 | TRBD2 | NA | CATTLSAGVSYNEQFF | TGTGCCACAACTCTCTCGGCGGGAGTATCATACAATGAGCAGTTCTTC
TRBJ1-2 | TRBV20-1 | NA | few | CSARDLPQSYYGYTF | TGCAGTGCTAGAGATCTTCCCCAGTCATACTATGGCTACACCTTC
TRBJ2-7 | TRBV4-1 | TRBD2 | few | CASSQVALAGGEQYF | TGCGCCAGCAGCCAAGTTGCCCTAGCGGGAGGGGAGCAGTACTTC
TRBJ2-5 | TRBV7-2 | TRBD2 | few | CASSLTSGSYNEQYF | TGTGCCAGCAGTTTGACTAGCGGGAGCTACAATGAGCAGTACTTC
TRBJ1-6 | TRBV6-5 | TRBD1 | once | CASSYSDRAGYGSPLHF | TGTGCCAGCAGTTACTCCGACAGGGCAGGATATGGTTCACCCCTCCACTTT
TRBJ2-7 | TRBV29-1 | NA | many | CSVEGRQYF | TGCAGCGTTGAGGGACGGCAGTACTTC